This entry features one TCR beta chain sequence. Trimming took off 5 bases at V and 4 bases at J, with 11 bases between the two ends. The V gene's germline CDR1 is MNHEY and CDR2 SMNVEV (reference sequence). The CDR3 totals 14 residues. This entry comes from a study of human T cells and chemical hapten exposure. Turning to the study itself: There were per-sample TCR yield variations, arising mainly from small pooled library volume differences.

As to time point: healthy volunteer bleed at 2 weeks. The template was total RNA from unfractionated whole blood. TCRdb reanalysed the RACE reads using MiXCR and keeps one entry per CDR3 protein. The sample contains roughly 130,000 distinct CDR3 sequences, about 9% of which appear only once. This receptor was identified in a male donor in good health. Some clones in this sample may be carry-over from other donors' samples. Sequencing was done on a sample of whole blood. This chain connects TRBV27 to TRBJ2-2; possibly TRBD1 or TRBD2 for D (5 bases each). CDR3 protein: CASSVTGGTGELFF. The CDR3 DNA reads TGTGCCAGCAGTGTTACTGGGGGCACCGGGGAGCTGTTTTTT.